A single T cell receptor (beta chain) is shown here with its context. This sample was taken from a study of ipilimumab plus nivolumab after autologous stem cell transplantation. About the study: A median of 8 nivolumab and 5 ipilimumab doses were given.

Assay used: immunoSEQ multiplex PCR; TCRdb lists only in-frame clones, some missing. The sample has some 44,000 clones; 70% to 90% are singletons. The CDR3 sequence is 15 residues long. From germline, CDR1 is GTSNPN and CDR2 SVGIG (reference sequence). V shed 0 bases and J 4 bases; nucleotides not matched to a gene: 6. Ipilimumab, 1 mg/kg, started 14 to 28 days after autologous transplant. This sequence originates from a male donor with multiple myeloma. The chain joins TRBV30 to TRBJ1-5; 7 bases agree with TRBD1. The starting material was PBMCs, obtained in a trial of ipilimumab plus nivolumab as post-transplant consolidation. The CDR3 region is CAWSVQGDRNQPQHF. CDR3 DNA: TGTGCCTGGAGTGTACAAGGGGACAGAAATCAGCCCCAGCATTTT.